This T cell receptor beta chain originates from a study of molecular identifiers for immune sequencing clone quantification. The authors built bulk TCR libraries by previously described methods with listed TCR primers. TCRdb independently ran MiXCR on the PCR reads; one entry per CDR3 protein. The sample contains approximately 10,000 distinct CDR3 sequences, roughly an eighth of which appear only once. In its sample, this clonotype is medium-sized. Libraries from naive CD8 cells were generated from approximately 20,000 to 980,000 sorted cells (with 10%, 30% or 50% RNA). Germline-derived CDR1 and CDR2 are MNHEY and SVGAGI. The CDR3 sequence is 14 residues long. V lost 2 bases and J lost 6, with 10 bases in between.

The clonotype comes from a human donor in good health. Some libraries in this study had Jurkat cell RNA spiked in. The specimen was naive CD8+ T cells from blood, with Jurkat cell RNA spiked in. The sample's subset: FACS-sorted CD8+CD4-CCR7+CD45RA+ naive T cells. The chain links TRBV6-5 to TRBJ2-2; tentative D call: TRBD2 (5 bases). CDR3 bases: TGTGCCAGCAGTTACCAGGACGGGGCCGGGGAGCTGTTTTTT. Amino acids: CASSYQDGAGELFF.